This TCR beta chain was sequenced in a study of CD8+ T cells in alopecia areata. Study details: Treated patients took oral tofacitinib at 5 to 10 mg twice daily. Regarding the study as a whole: Alopecia totalis/universalis scalp especially showed more expanded CD8+ clones than normal scalp.

With respect to this clone: The antigen is unknown.

This CDR3 is 22 amino acids long. Between the trimmed V and J ends, which lost 0 bases and 2 bases, there was a span of 32 bases. The germline V gene has CDR1 MGHRA and CDR2 YSYEKL. RNA extraction and reverse transcription yielded cDNA as sequencing template. Some clones are missing from TCRdb's copy, which holds only in-frame ones; the method was immunoSEQ multiplex PCR. Among 42,000 or so clones listed, around 90% were seen once. Regarding treatment: oral pan-JAK inhibitor, 5-10 mg twice daily. The chain carries TRBV4-1 and TRBJ2-7, with D possibly being TRBD1 (6 bases). The source of this sequence is a human donor with alopecia areata. The sample was CD8+ T cells sorted from blood, taken at week 24, from a patient treated with tofacitinib. Here the CDR3 DNA reads TGCGCCAGCAGCCAAGATGGGGGCCGGGGAAGGTGGAGCAACCCACAGCCCTACGAGCAGTACTTC. Translated: CASSQDGGRGRWSNPQPYEQYF.